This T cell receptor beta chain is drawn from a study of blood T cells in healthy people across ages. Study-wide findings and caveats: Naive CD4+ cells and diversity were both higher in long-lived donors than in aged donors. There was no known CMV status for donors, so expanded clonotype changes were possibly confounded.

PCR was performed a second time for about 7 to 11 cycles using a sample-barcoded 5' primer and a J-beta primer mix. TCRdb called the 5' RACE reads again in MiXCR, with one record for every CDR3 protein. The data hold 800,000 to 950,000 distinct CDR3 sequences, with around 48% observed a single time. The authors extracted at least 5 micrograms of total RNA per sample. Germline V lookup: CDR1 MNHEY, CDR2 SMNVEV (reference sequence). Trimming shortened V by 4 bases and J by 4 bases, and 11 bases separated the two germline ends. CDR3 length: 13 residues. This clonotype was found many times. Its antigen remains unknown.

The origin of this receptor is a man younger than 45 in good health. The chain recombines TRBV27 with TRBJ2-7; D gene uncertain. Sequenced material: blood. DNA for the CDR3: TGTGCCAGCAGTTATAATCCCCTTTACGAGCAGTACTTC. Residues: CASSYNPLYEQYF.